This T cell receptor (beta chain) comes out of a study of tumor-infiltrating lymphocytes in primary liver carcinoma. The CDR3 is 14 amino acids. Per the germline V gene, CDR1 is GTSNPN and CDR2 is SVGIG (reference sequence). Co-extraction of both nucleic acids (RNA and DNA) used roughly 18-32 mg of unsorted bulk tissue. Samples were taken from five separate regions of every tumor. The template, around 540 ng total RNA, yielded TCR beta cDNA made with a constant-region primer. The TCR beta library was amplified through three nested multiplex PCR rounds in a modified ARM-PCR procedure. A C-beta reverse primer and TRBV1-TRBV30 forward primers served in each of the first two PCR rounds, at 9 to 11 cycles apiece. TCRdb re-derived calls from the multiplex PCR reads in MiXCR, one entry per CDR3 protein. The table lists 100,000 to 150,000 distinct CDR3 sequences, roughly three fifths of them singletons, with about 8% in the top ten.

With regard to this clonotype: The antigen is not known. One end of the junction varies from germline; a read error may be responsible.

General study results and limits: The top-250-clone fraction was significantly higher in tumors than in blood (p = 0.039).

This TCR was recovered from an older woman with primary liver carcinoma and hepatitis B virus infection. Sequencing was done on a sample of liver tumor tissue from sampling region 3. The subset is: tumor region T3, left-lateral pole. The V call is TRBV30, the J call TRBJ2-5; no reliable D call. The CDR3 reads CAWSSGLSQETQHF. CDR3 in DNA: TGTGCCTGGAGTAGTGGGCTGTCCCAAGAGACCCAGCACTTC.